Listed here are 14 T cell receptor beta chains from one sample, sequenced in a study of blood T cells in healthy people across ages. With a J-beta primer mix and a sample-barcoded 5' primer, a second PCR ran 7 to 11 cycles. Using its own MiXCR run on the 5' RACE reads, TCRdb lists one record per CDR3 protein. The table has around 800,000 distinct CDR3 sequences, 20% to 30% seen once. The same sample was also used in a study of T cells of mothers and their children.

Sequenced input: blood. The receptors were gathered from a boy between 10 and 17 years old in good health.

As regards this clonotype: Its ends do not fully match the called genes, so a read error is possible. The CDR3 reads CGVELGETQYF. In nucleotides, the CDR3 is TGCGGCGTTGAGTTGGGAGAGACCCAGTACTTC. The chain recombines TRBV29-1 with TRBJ2-5; D is unresolved. The CDR3 extends over 11 amino acids. Looked up from germline, CDR1 is SQVTM and CDR2 is ANQGSEA.

The chain links TRBV7-6 to TRBJ1-1, with 7 bases identical to TRBD1. The CDR3 contains 15 residues. V lost 3 bases, J lost 5 bases, and 9 bases stayed unmatched. CDR1 is SGHVS and CDR2 is FNYEAQ in the germline V gene. CDR3 sequence reads: CASSLQGVRETEAFF. DNA of the CDR3: TGTGCCAGCAGCTTGCAGGGGGTCAGAGAAACTGAAGCTTTCTTT. The full variable domain, its missing parts supplied by reference TRBV7-6 and TRBJ1-1, is GAGVSQSPRYKVTKRGQDVALRCDPISGHVSLYWYRQALGQGPEFLTYFNYEAQQDKSGLPNDRFSAERPEGSISTLTIQRTEQRDSAMYRCASSLQGVRETEAFFGQGTRLTVV.

The CDR3 spells CASSQGGTSGGEDTGELFF. CDR3 DNA sequence: TGTGCCAGCAGCCAAGGTGGGACTAGCGGGGGTGAGGACACCGGGGAGCTGTTTTTT. J is TRBJ2-2 and V is TRBV3-1, with 14 bases aligning to TRBD2. This CDR3 contains 19 residues. Germline CDR1 is LGHDT and CDR2 is YNNKEL (reference sequence). The ends lost 1 base at V and 3 bases at J; junction bases unmatched: 7. Based on the CDR3 plus reference TRBV3-1 and TRBJ2-2, the full variable domain is DTAVSQTPKYLVTQMGNDKSIKCEQNLGHDTMYWYKQDSKKFLKIMFSYNNKELIINETVPNRFSPKSPDKAHLNLHINSLELGDSAVYFCASSQGGTSGGEDTGELFFGEGSRLTVL.

The V call is TRBV4-1, the J call TRBJ2-5, with no clear D. CDR3 length equals 13 residues. V was shortened by 2 bases and J by 5 bases, with 9 bases between the two germline ends. Germline V gene data show CDR1 as MGHRA and CDR2 as YSYEKL. CDR3 in amino acids: CASSQWVGETQYF. The CDR3 bases are TGCGCCAGCAGCCAATGGGTCGGGGAGACCCAGTACTTC.

There are a few counts of this clonotype. The chain employs TRBV5-5 and TRBJ2-3; D ambiguous. Looked up from germline, CDR1 is SGHKS and CDR2 is YYEKEE (reference sequence). Trimming cost V 3 bases and J 1 base, with 9 bases left between them. This CDR3 has 14 residues. The CDR3 spells CASSWVQGTDTQYF. The CDR3 nucleotides read TGTGCCAGCAGCTGGGTTCAGGGCACAGATACGCAGTATTTT.

V and J are TRBV29-1 and TRBJ1-2; D perhaps matches TRBD1 (6 bases). The CDR3 spans 12 residues. Germline V gene data show CDR1 as SQVTM and CDR2 as ANQGSEA. Trimming shortened V by 4 bases and J by 8 bases, and 14 bases separated the two germline ends. The CDR3 sequence is CSVGTAAWGYTF. The CDR3 region has the DNA TGCAGCGTTGGGACAGCAGCCTGGGGCTACACCTTC.

This clonotype was seen a few times. This CDR3 is CASSPPRRGTAETQYF. The CDR3 bases are TGCGCCAGCAGCCCCCCCCGCAGGGGGACCGCAGAGACCCAGTACTTC. The J gene is TRBJ2-5, the V gene TRBV4-1; 7 bases line up with TRBD1. V lost 4 bases, J lost 4 bases, and 12 bases stayed unmatched. CDR1 and CDR2 (germline): MGHRA, YSYEKL. The CDR3 is 16 residues long.

This rearrangement joins TRBV6-6 to TRBJ2-5, with 8 bases lining up with TRBD1. Trimming cost V 6 bases and J 4 bases; bases outside gene matches: 10. The CDR3 spans 15 residues. Germline assignment: CDR1 MNHNY and CDR2 SVGAGI (reference sequence). CDR3 residues: CASRLRQGRRETQYF. The CDR3 DNA reads as TGTGCCAGCAGACTCAGACAGGGGCGGCGAGAGACCCAGTACTTC.

This clonotype has just one count. The chain employs TRBV5-1 and TRBJ1-2, with 12 bases aligning to TRBD1. This CDR3 has 16 residues. CDR1 is SGHRS and CDR2 is YFSETQ in the germline V gene. Losses at the gene ends were 5 bases for V and 6 bases for J; bases not matched to a gene: 11. CDR3 DNA: TGCGCCAGCAGTCTTATACCGGGACAGGGGGCGGATGGCTACACCTTC. Encoded protein: CASSLIPGQGADGYTF.

The table lists this clonotype with a few counts. The V gene is TRBV28, the J gene TRBJ1-2, with D unresolved. Trimming stripped 8 bases from V and 7 bases from J, with 11 bases between. The CDR3 contains 11 residues. CDR1 and CDR2 (germline): MDHEN, SYDVKM. This CDR3 reads CASGREGGYTF. The CDR3 DNA is TGTGCCAGCGGGAGGGAGGGTGGCTACACCTTC.

This chain links TRBV10-1 with TRBJ2-1; 10 bases agree with TRBD1. The CDR3 consists of 16 residues. The germline CDR1 and CDR2 sequences are WNHNN and SYGVQD (reference sequence). After removal of 0 bases from V and 7 bases from J, the junction contained 6 bases not matched to a gene. In nucleotides, the CDR3 is TGCGCCAGCAGTGAGTCTTCCTGGACAGGGGGGAATGAGCAGTTCTTC. Translation gives CASSESSWTGGNEQFF.

The V call is TRBV20-1, the J call TRBJ2-3; 8 bases map to TRBD2. J lost 0 bases, V lost 6 bases, and 2 bases had no gene match. Per germline, CDR1 DFQATT and CDR2 SNEGSKA (reference sequence). This CDR3 comprises 13 residues. Written as DNA, the CDR3 is TGCAGTGCGCAGCGGGGGAGCACAGATACGCAGTATTTT. Its translation: CSAQRGSTDTQYF.

This sequence joins TRBV29-1 and TRBJ1-1; D unresolved. CDR1 is SQVTM and CDR2 is ANQGSEA in the germline V gene. The CDR3 covers 14 residues. With 7 bases removed from V and 0 bases from J, the gap between germline ends came to 15 bases. CDR3 region: CSARSRLMNTEAFF. CDR3 nucleotides: TGCAGCGCACGGAGTCGTCTCATGAACACTGAAGCTTTCTTT.

There are a few counts of this clonotype. The rearrangement uses TRBV15 and TRBJ2-7; D is possibly TRBD2 (7 bases). The V and J ends lost 4 bases and 2 bases respectively, with 18 bases between them. This CDR3 contains 16 residues. CDR1 and CDR2 from the germline V gene are LNHNV and YYDKDF (reference sequence). CDR3 nucleotides: TGTGCCACCAGCAACTCGGGGCGGGGGCCGCCCTACGAGCAGTACTTC. Its protein product is CATSNSGRGPPYEQYF.